Below, 6 T cell receptor beta chains from the same sample are listed, as sequenced in a study of blood T cell repertoires in COVID-19. TCRdb's table, derived via immunoSEQ multiplex PCR, lists solely in-frame clones and lacks some. This sample carries about 150,000 clones, about 86% of them seen once, and the ten largest clones take about 7.7%. What was sequenced was PBMCs or T cells enriched from blood (not recorded which). The receptors shown here come from a man aged 50-59 years who had recovered from COVID-19.

This chain connects TRBV3-1 (or the pseudogene TRBV3-2) to TRBJ1-6; the D gene is possibly TRBD1 (5 bases). Germline V gene lookup returns CDR1 LGHDT and CDR2 YNNKEL (reference sequence). CDR3 length: 18 residues. With 3 bases removed from V and 0 bases from J, the gap between germline ends came to 15 bases. CDR3 bases: TGTGCCAGCAGCCAGCGGGACGGCGCCTTCTCCTATAATTCACCCCTCCACTTT. Translating gives CASSQRDGAFSYNSPLHF.

This sequence joins TRBV19 and TRBJ1-2; 8 bases map to TRBD1. Trimming took 8 bases from V and 0 from J; bases not matched to a gene: 11. CDR1 is LNHDA, CDR2 SQIVND, per germline (reference sequence). The CDR3 extends over 16 amino acids. CDR3: CASLPPRTGPNYGYTF. The CDR3 DNA is TGTGCCAGTCTCCCCCCTCGGACAGGGCCTAACTATGGCTACACCTTC.

The chain is built from TRBV29-1 and TRBJ1-1; 7 positions agree with TRBD1. The V gene's germline CDR1 is SQVTM and CDR2 ANQGSEA. CDR3 length equals 15 residues. With 6 bases clipped from V and 0 bases from J, the junction kept 10 bases outside the gene matches. The CDR3, as DNA: TGCAGCGTCCAAAGGACAGGCGGCATGAACACTGAAGCTTTCTTT. It encodes CSVQRTGGMNTEAFF.

The chain employs TRBV6-5 and TRBJ1-1; D perhaps matches TRBD1 (5 bases). The CDR3 contains 14 residues. Between the trimmed V and J ends, which lost 6 bases and 3 bases, there was a span of 14 bases. Per the germline V gene, CDR1 is MNHEY and CDR2 is SVGAGI. CDR3 region: CASSRWGGDTEAFF. CDR3 sequence (DNA): TGTGCCAGCAGCCGATGGGGCGGGGACACTGAAGCTTTCTTT.

The chain has TRBV11-2 and TRBJ1-6, with 7 bases lining up with TRBD1. CDR3 length: 15 residues. J lost 8 bases, V lost 5 bases, and 9 bases had no gene match. Germline assignment: CDR1 SGHAT and CDR2 FQNNGV. CDR3 in amino acids: CASSLQGWVDSPLHF. The CDR3 DNA reads TGTGCCAGCAGCCTACAGGGGTGGGTGGATTCACCCCTCCACTTT.

This clone has only a few counts. The rearrangement joins TRBV10-3 to TRBJ2-7, with D tentatively TRBD1 (5 bases). The CDR3 has 12 amino acids. CDR1 is ENHRY, CDR2 SYGVKD, per germline. V was cut by 3 bases and J by 4 bases, with 7 bases left in between. The CDR3 protein is CAISEAGYEQYF. Written as DNA, the CDR3 is TGTGCCATCAGTGAAGCAGGGTACGAGCAGTACTTC.